This is a list of T cell receptor beta chains from one sample in a study of T cell repertoires in cytomegalovirus infection. Their cognate antigens are unknown. TCRdb re-called the reads through MiXCR, storing one row per CDR3 protein. The repertoire holds 50,000 to 55,000 distinct CDR3 sequences, around a fifth seen once, with approximately 25% in the top ten. This specimen was CD8+ T cells from cultured PBMCs, taken from culture after CMV antigen stimulation. The source of these receptors is a human donor in good health (CMV status not recorded). Some clones in this sample may be carry-over from other donors' samples. Each CDR3 is given with its conserved first and last residue. A D gene is named only where the DNA matches it firmly. Part of the rows lack a size; the others show once, few, many or a class for expanded clones.

j_call: TRBJ2-1
d_call: NA
clone_size: NA
v_call: TRBV29-1
cdr3_aa: CSVVEYNEQFF
cdr3_nt: TGCAGCGTTGTGGAGTACAATGAGCAGTTCTTC

j_call: TRBJ2-2
d_call: NA
clone_size: NA
v_call: TRBV6-7
cdr3_aa: CASSYPAQAANTGELFF
cdr3_nt: TGTGCCAGCAGTTACCCCGCACAGGCGGCGAACACCGGGGAGCTGTTTTTT

j_call: TRBJ2-7
d_call: NA
clone_size: NA
v_call: TRBV12-3/TRBV12-4
cdr3_aa: CASHPGPGLTAREGQYF
cdr3_nt: TGTGCCAGCCATCCGGGACCTGGGCTCACGGCACGGGAAGGGCAGTACTTC

j_call: TRBJ2-1
d_call: NA
clone_size: many
v_call: TRBV12-3/TRBV12-4
cdr3_aa: CASSLAQGISSYNEQFF
cdr3_nt: TGTGCCAGCAGTTTAGCGCAGGGGATTAGCTCCTACAATGAGCAGTTCTTC

j_call: TRBJ2-5
d_call: TRBD2
clone_size: NA
v_call: TRBV28
cdr3_aa: CASSLWTSGKETQYF
cdr3_nt: TGTGCCAGCAGTCTATGGACTAGCGGTAAAGAGACCCAGTACTTC

j_call: TRBJ2-1
d_call: NA
clone_size: NA
v_call: TRBV6-2/TRBV6-3
cdr3_aa: CASSRGAWEQFF
cdr3_nt: TGTGCCAGCAGTCGCGGGGCCTGGGAGCAGTTCTTC

j_call: TRBJ1-1
d_call: NA
clone_size: NA
v_call: TRBV7-6
cdr3_aa: CASSFGDWDTEAFF
cdr3_nt: TGTGCCAGCAGCTTCGGGGATTGGGACACTGAAGCTTTCTTT

j_call: TRBJ2-7
d_call: NA
clone_size: few
v_call: TRBV6-8
cdr3_aa: CAHRDKSSYEQYF
cdr3_nt: TGTGCCCACCGGGACAAGAGCTCCTACGAGCAGTACTTC

j_call: TRBJ2-2
d_call: NA
clone_size: NA
v_call: TRBV6-4
cdr3_aa: CASSPKYTGELFF
cdr3_nt: TGTGCCAGCAGCCCAAAGTACACCGGGGAGCTGTTTTTT

j_call: TRBJ2-7
d_call: NA
clone_size: NA
v_call: TRBV7-2
cdr3_aa: CASSLDWGSYEQYF
cdr3_nt: TGTGCCAGCAGCTTGGACTGGGGCTCCTACGAGCAGTACTTC

j_call: TRBJ2-7
d_call: NA
clone_size: few
v_call: TRBV7-2
cdr3_aa: CASRPEGAYEQYF
cdr3_nt: TGTGCCAGCAGGCCCGAGGGAGCCTACGAGCAGTACTTC

j_call: TRBJ2-1
d_call: TRBD2
clone_size: NA
v_call: TRBV7-9
cdr3_aa: CASSSSGSTFGNEQFF
cdr3_nt: TGTGCCAGCAGCTCCAGCGGGAGCACTTTCGGCAATGAGCAGTTCTTC

j_call: TRBJ1-2
d_call: TRBD1
clone_size: NA
v_call: TRBV15
cdr3_aa: CATSPSRTGRGYGYTF
cdr3_nt: TGTGCCACCAGCCCCTCAAGGACAGGGCGAGGCTATGGCTACACCTTC

j_call: TRBJ1-2
d_call: NA
clone_size: many
v_call: TRBV20-1
cdr3_aa: CSARDHRVGLDYGYTF
cdr3_nt: TGCAGTGCTAGAGATCACAGGGTTGGTTTGGACTATGGCTACACCTTC

j_call: TRBJ1-1
d_call: TRBD1
clone_size: NA
v_call: TRBV7-3
cdr3_aa: CASSFGTGPTEAFF
cdr3_nt: TGTGCCAGCAGCTTTGGGACAGGCCCGACTGAAGCTTTCTTT

j_call: TRBJ2-7
d_call: TRBD1
clone_size: few
v_call: TRBV7-3
cdr3_aa: CASSFDRGAEQYF
cdr3_nt: TGTGCCAGCAGCTTCGACAGGGGTGCGGAGCAGTACTTC

j_call: TRBJ1-4
d_call: TRBD1
clone_size: NA
v_call: TRBV7-9
cdr3_aa: CASSQSRQGRNEKLFF
cdr3_nt: TGTGCCAGCAGCCAGTCCCGACAGGGCCGGAATGAAAAACTGTTTTTT

j_call: TRBJ2-1
d_call: TRBD2
clone_size: NA
v_call: TRBV28
cdr3_aa: CASSPTPGLAGWRKDEQFF
cdr3_nt: TGTGCCAGCAGCCCAACCCCGGGACTAGCGGGATGGCGTAAAGATGAGCAGTTCTTC

j_call: TRBJ1-4
d_call: TRBD1
clone_size: few
v_call: TRBV12-3/TRBV12-4
cdr3_aa: CASGTEATNEKLFF
cdr3_nt: TGTGCCAGCGGGACAGAAGCAACTAATGAAAAACTGTTTTTT

j_call: TRBJ2-4
d_call: TRBD2
clone_size: NA
v_call: TRBV7-2
cdr3_aa: CASSPTSGSRAKNIQYF
cdr3_nt: TGTGCCAGCAGCCCCACTAGCGGGAGTCGGGCCAAAAACATTCAGTACTTC

j_call: TRBJ1-6
d_call: NA
clone_size: NA
v_call: TRBV20-1
cdr3_aa: CSARLTAQVRSLHF
cdr3_nt: TGCAGTGCTAGGTTGACAGCCCAGGTTAGGTCCCTCCACTTT